One sample yielded the 25 T cell receptor beta chains listed below, sequenced in a study of blood T cell repertoires in COVID-19. Here immunoSEQ multiplex PCR was the method, and the copy in TCRdb shows in-frame clones only, minus some. In the table there are 150,000 to 180,000 clones, around 89% of which are singletons. The source material was peripheral blood. These receptors all stem from a woman in her 40s with acute or convalescent COVID-19.

The chain recombines TRBV6-7 with TRBJ2-2, with D perhaps matching TRBD1 (6 bases). TRBV6-7 is an open reading frame whose function is uncertain. Trimming removed 2 bases from V and 0 bases from J, with 13 bases in between. The CDR3 covers 17 residues. CDR3 DNA: TGTGCCAGCAGTTACAGGGGGACACCCTCGAACACCGGGGAGCTGTTTTTT. Translated, it gives CASSYRGTPSNTGELFF.

A single count supports this clone. The chain is built from TRBV28 and TRBJ1-1; TRBD1 matches at 8 bases. The trim removed 5 bases at V and 0 bases at J, leaving 5 bases unmatched. The CDR3 contains 15 residues. The V gene's germline CDR1 is MDHEN and CDR2 SYDVKM. The CDR3 DNA reads as TGTGCCAGCAGTAGTGGACAGGGCGTGAACACTGAAGCTTTCTTT. Translation gives CASSSGQGVNTEAFF.

The CDR3 loop reads CSVGQNSGNTIYF. The CDR3 nucleotides are TGCAGCGTGGGACAAAACTCTGGAAACACCATATATTTT. V and J are TRBV29-1 and TRBJ1-3, with D possibly TRBD1 on 6 matching bases. This CDR3 comprises 13 residues. Trimming removed 6 bases at V and 0 bases at J, with 9 bases between. In germline, CDR1 is SQVTM, CDR2 ANQGSEA.

The CDR3 region is CASSEEGPFYEQYF. The CDR3 DNA sequence: TGTGCCAGCAGTGAGGAGGGCCCTTTTTACGAGCAGTACTTC. The chain carries TRBV2 and TRBJ2-7, with TRBD2 as a possible D gene (6 bases). The CDR3 spans 14 residues. The V gene's germline CDR1 is SNHLY and CDR2 FYNNEI. V was trimmed by 3 bases and J by 4 bases, leaving 13 bases between them. Full variable domain (outside the CDR3, taken from reference TRBV2 and TRBJ2-7): EPEVTQTPSHQVTQMGQEVILRCVPISNHLYFYWYRQILGQKVEFLVSFYNNEISEKSEIFDDQFSVERPDGSNFTLKIRSTKLEDSAMYFCASSEEGPFYEQYFGPGTRLTVT.

V is TRBV2 and J is TRBJ1-3; tentatively, D is TRBD1 (5 bases). V lost 5 bases to trimming and J lost 1 base, with 6 bases between them. The CDR3 loop spans 13 amino acids. Germline values: CDR1 SNHLY, CDR2 FYNNEI. In DNA, the CDR3 is TGTGCCAGCAGTTCAGGGTCTGGAAACACCATATATTTT. This encodes CASSSGSGNTIYF.

The chain carries TRBV10-3 and TRBJ2-4; 7 bases align to TRBD2. Looked up from germline, CDR1 is ENHRY and CDR2 is SYGVKD. J was trimmed by 5 bases and V by 4 bases; bases with no gene match: 2. The CDR3 sequence is 13 residues long. CDR3 nucleotide sequence: TGTGCCATCAGTGCCAGCGGGGAAAACATTCAGTACTTC. This codes for CAISASGENIQYF.

The rearrangement links TRBV5-1 to TRBJ1-2; 7 positions agree with TRBD1. CDR1 is SGHRS and CDR2 is YFSETQ in the germline V gene. J lost 6 bases, V lost 0 bases, and 11 bases had no gene match. CDR3 size: 16 residues. In DNA, the CDR3 is TGCGCCAGCAGCTTGGTCATACTACAGGGGTCTGATGGCTACACCTTC. Protein product: CASSLVILQGSDGYTF.

The rearrangement joins TRBV7-3 to TRBJ2-2; TRBD2 matches at 8 bases. The CDR3 contains 17 residues. Germline CDR1 SGHTA, CDR2 FQGTGA. V lost 5 bases to trimming and J lost 7 bases; unmatched junction nucleotides: 15. In DNA, the CDR3 is TGTGCCAGCAGCCCCAGTACAGCGGGAGCCGGGGGCGGGGAGCTGTTTTTT. This translates into CASSPSTAGAGGGELFF.

The CDR3 sequence: CSVELSYEQYF. CDR3 nucleotides: TGCAGCGTTGAGCTTAGCTACGAGCAGTACTTC. The V and J genes are TRBV29-1 and TRBJ2-7; D not certain. Trimming took off 3 bases at V and 3 bases at J, with 6 bases between the two ends. This CDR3 has 11 residues. CDR1 is SQVTM, CDR2 ANQGSEA, per germline.

In its sample, this clone was seen a few times. V is TRBV14 and J is TRBJ1-6; D is undetermined. Between the trimmed V and J ends, which lost 1 base and 7 bases, there was a span of 5 bases. The CDR3 has 13 residues. Germline-derived CDR1 and CDR2 are SGHDN and FVKESK. The CDR3 loop reads CASSQVQNSPLHF. CDR3 coding DNA: TGTGCCAGCAGCCAAGTTCAGAATTCACCCCTCCACTTT.

The CDR3 sequence: CATSDLPGGLVETQYF. As DNA, the CDR3 is TGTGCCACCAGTGATCTGCCAGGGGGCTTGGTAGAGACCCAGTACTTC. The chain uses TRBV24-1 and TRBJ2-5, with 8 bases identical to TRBD1. The V gene end was trimmed by 3 bases and the J gene end by 4 bases; junction bases not matched to a gene: 9. This CDR3 is 16 amino acids long. CDR1 and CDR2 (germline): KGHDR, SFDVKD.

The chain has TRBV24-1 and TRBJ2-1; D is perhaps TRBD1 (6 bases). Trimming stripped 3 bases from V and 5 bases from J, with 19 bases between. The CDR3 consists of 17 residues. Germline CDR1 reads KGHDR; CDR2 reads SFDVKD. The CDR3 is CATSDGAPGQANNEQFF. DNA for the CDR3: TGTGCCACCAGTGATGGCGCGCCGGGACAAGCAAACAATGAGCAGTTCTTC.

The rearrangement links TRBV10-3 to TRBJ2-3; TRBD2 agrees at 11 bases. CDR3 size: 13 residues. Germline V gene data show CDR1 as ENHRY and CDR2 as SYGVKD. Trimming removed 9 bases from V and 4 bases from J; junction bases left unmatched: 3. DNA of the CDR3: TGTGCCATTAATAGCGGGAGGGCAGATACGCAGTATTTT. It yields the protein CAINSGRADTQYF.

The rearrangement joins TRBV29-1 to TRBJ2-7; a weak D match, TRBD1 (6 bases). Germline CDR1 SQVTM, CDR2 ANQGSEA. The V gene lost 7 bases and the J gene lost 4 bases, with 11 bases spanning the gap. This CDR3 spans 11 amino acids. The CDR3 sequence is CSGRTEYEQYF. As DNA, the CDR3 is TGCAGCGGACGGACAGAATACGAGCAGTACTTC.

The rearrangement joins TRBV20-1 to TRBJ2-3; D remains ambiguous. The CDR3 has 14 amino acids. Trimming pared 3 bases from V and 1 base from J, leaving 11 bases between. Looked up from germline, CDR1 is DFQATT and CDR2 is SNEGSKA (reference sequence). The chain's CDR3 is CSASDTARTDTQYF. CDR3 nucleotide sequence: TGCAGTGCTAGTGACACTGCTCGCACAGATACGCAGTATTTT.

This clone was detected once. This rearrangement joins TRBV15 to TRBJ2-1, with a weak D call TRBD1 (7 bases). Trimming took 5 bases from V and 7 from J, leaving 21 bases between them. Germline-derived CDR1 and CDR2 are LNHNV and YYDKDF (reference sequence). The CDR3 spans 16 residues. The CDR3 bases are TGTGCCACCAGCGCCGACAGGGCTCGGGGGTGGAATGAGCAGTTCTTC. This encodes CATSADRARGWNEQFF.

The CDR3 sequence is CASSVAGEGSFKRESPPYEQYF. The CDR3 region has the DNA TGTGCCAGCAGCGTAGCGGGGGAGGGCTCCTTTAAGCGGGAGTCCCCCCCCTACGAGCAGTACTTC. The V gene is TRBV9, the J gene TRBJ2-7, with 8 bases matching TRBD2. V trimming: 0 bases; J trimming: 2 bases; junction bases outside the gene matches: 25. This CDR3 has 22 amino acids. CDR1 and CDR2 (germline): SGDLS, YYNGEE.

The chain employs TRBV9 and TRBJ2-3, with 8 bases fitting TRBD1. CDR1 is SGDLS, CDR2 YYNGEE, per germline. There are 15 residues in the CDR3. With V trimmed by 4 bases and J by 0 bases, 4 bases remained unmatched. CDR3 DNA sequence: TGTGCCAGCAGCTTGGGACAGGCTAGCACAGATACGCAGTATTTT. As protein: CASSLGQASTDTQYF.

This chain connects TRBV5-1 to TRBJ2-3, with 10 bases lining up with TRBD2. Trimming cost V 2 bases and J 7 bases; bases outside gene matches: 10. This CDR3 is built from 16 residues. The germline CDR1 and CDR2 sequences are SGHRS and YFSETQ. The CDR3 reads CASSFEPSGGEYTQYF. The CDR3 nucleotides read TGCGCCAGCAGCTTTGAACCAAGCGGGGGGGAATATACGCAGTATTTT.

The chain couples TRBV3-1 (or the pseudogene TRBV3-2) to TRBJ2-2; weak D call: TRBD2 (6 bases). Per germline, CDR1 LGHDT and CDR2 YNNKEL (reference sequence). This CDR3 region has 15 residues. Trimming took off 2 bases at V and 8 bases at J, with 15 bases between the two ends. This CDR3 reads CASSQRRGREGELFF. The CDR3 DNA reads TGTGCCAGCAGCCAAAGGAGGGGTCGGGAGGGGGAGCTGTTTTTT.

The count of this clone is one. The chain recombines TRBV15 with TRBJ1-5, with D unresolved. V lost 0 bases to trimming and J lost 3 bases, with 9 bases between them. CDR3 length equals 15 residues. Germline V CDR1 and CDR2: LNHNV, YYDKDF (reference sequence). The CDR3 spells CATSRDPGYNQPQHF. CDR3 in DNA: TGTGCCACCAGCAGAGATCCGGGGTACAATCAGCCCCAGCATTTT.

This chain connects TRBV3-1 (or the pseudogene TRBV3-2) to TRBJ1-6, with D perhaps TRBD1 (6 bases). The V end was cut by 0 bases, the J end by 8 bases, with 11 bases between. The CDR3 runs 15 residues. Germline lookup yields CDR1 LGHDT and CDR2 YNNKEL (reference sequence). CDR3 DNA sequence: TGTGCCAGCAGCCAAGACGCAGGGACATATTCACCCCTCCACTTT. Its protein is CASSQDAGTYSPLHF.

The genes are TRBV3-1 (or the pseudogene TRBV3-2) and TRBJ2-6; D is unresolved. Per the germline V gene, CDR1 is LGHDT and CDR2 is YNNKEL (reference sequence). The V end was cut by 0 bases, the J end by 0 bases, with 12 bases between. The CDR3 length is 18 residues. CDR3 region: CASSQDLGSYSGANVLTF. The CDR3 DNA follows: TGTGCCAGCAGCCAAGATCTTGGCAGTTACTCTGGGGCCAACGTCCTGACTTTC.

This rearrangement joins TRBV5-8 to TRBJ2-5, with 13 bases matching TRBD2. Germline V gene data show CDR1 as SGHTS and CDR2 as YDEGEE. J gave up 2 bases and V 3 bases, and 4 bases lay outside the gene matches. The CDR3 sequence is 16 residues long. As DNA, the CDR3 is TGTGCCAGCAGCTCCGGGACTAGCGGGGAACAAGAGACCCAGTACTTC. This sequence encodes CASSSGTSGEQETQYF.

CDR3 amino acids: CASSIAQESEKLFF. CDR3 in DNA: TGTGCCAGTAGTATAGCCCAGGAAAGTGAAAAACTGTTTTTT. The chain uses TRBV19 and TRBJ1-4, with unresolved D. The CDR3 runs 14 residues. Trimming removed 1 base at V and 7 bases at J, with 10 bases between. Germline CDR1 is LNHDA and CDR2 is SQIVND (reference sequence).